This T cell receptor (beta chain) derives from a study of CD8 T cells in ankylosing spondylitis. Findings and caveats of the study: A motif in TCR beta, a set of under ten highly homologous variants, appeared characteristic of ankylosing spondylitis blood.

TCRdb itself ran the 5' RACE reads through MiXCR, one entry per CDR3 protein. The data hold some 840,000 distinct CDR3 sequences, with about 10% observed a single time. This clonotype was detected ten times or more. Its antigen remains unknown. Germline-derived CDR1 and CDR2 are SQVTM and ANQGSEA. The CDR3 is made up of 14 amino acids. Trimming took off 4 bases at V and 0 bases at J, with 12 bases between the two ends. The chain recombines TRBV29-1 with TRBJ2-5; D is perhaps TRBD1 or TRBD2 (5 bases each). Material for sequencing was blood, either unsorted or a sorted T cell fraction (not recorded which). This receptor was taken from a male donor with ankylosing spondylitis. The CDR3 DNA sequence: TGCAGCGTTGGGACGGGACGGTACCAAGAGACCCAGTACTTC. This translates into CSVGTGRYQETQYF.